This T cell receptor beta chain was sequenced during a study of CD8+CD57+ T cells in acquired aplastic anemia. About the research overall: Quantities of DNA derived from sorted CD4+ and CD8+ cells averaged approximately 3 ug. General study points: Patients and controls had in common 25 to 30 CD8+ CDR3 sequences.

Genomic DNA provided the template from which TCR beta VDJ and CDR3 profiles were obtained. TCRdb reprocessed the reads with MiXCR, giving one entry per CDR3 protein. The repertoire consists of roughly 500,000 distinct CDR3 sequences, with around 32% occurring once and the leading ten covering approximately 0.82%. The CDR3 runs 15 residues. The germline CDR1 and CDR2 sequences are SEHNR and FQNEAQ (reference sequence). V shed 2 bases, J shed 5 bases, and the junction held 7 bases outside the gene matches. Patients picked for sequencing had shown CD8+CD57+ cell expansion detected by flow cytometry. The patients, all of them, had severe acquired aplastic anemia. This clonotype was picked up many times. Its specificity is not known.

This chain connects TRBV7-9 to TRBJ2-5, with 8 bases fitting TRBD2. Sequencing used sorted CD4+, CD8+, or CD8+CD57+ T cells (not recorded which) from PBMCs. The clonotype was recovered from a human donor with aplastic anemia. The DNA for the CDR3 is TGTGCCAGCAGCTTAACCAGCGGGAGTTGGGAGACCCAGTACTTC. Protein: CASSLTSGSWETQYF.